Here is one T cell receptor (beta chain) with its context. Its antigen is currently unknown. From RNA transcripts, TCR beta CDR3 regions were amplified. TCR CDR3 underwent first-round RT-PCR with the HTBI primer set. From the multiplex PCR reads, TCRdb called clonotypes with MiXCR, one entry per CDR3 protein. The table records under 450,000 distinct CDR3 sequences, around 16% of them present only once. The sample originates from a study of T cells in Graves' hyperthyroidism and ophthalmopathy. At the level of the study: Any treatment followed the collection of peripheral blood at initial diagnosis.

Study conclusions and caveats: Using 13 V-J features, a model discriminated ophthalmopathy from stable hyperthyroidism. Peripheral blood also featured most of the thyroid clonotypes expanded above 0.001.

CDR1 is SNHLY and CDR2 is FYNNEI in the germline V gene. V was clipped by 5 bases and J by 3 bases, with 33 bases between them. The CDR3 is 21 amino acids. Over 18 months, lack of ophthalmopathy progression marked Graves' hyperthyroidism as stable. The chain links TRBV2 to TRBJ2-3; weak D call: TRBD2 (12 bases). The sequence derives from a woman between 18 and 29 years old with Graves' hyperthyroidism. Sequenced material: blood. CDR3 DNA sequence: TGTGCCAGCAGTTCACACCCCGGGACAGGGGGGACTAGCGGGCGGACAGATACGCAGTATTTT. Translation gives CASSSHPGTGGTSGRTDTQYF.